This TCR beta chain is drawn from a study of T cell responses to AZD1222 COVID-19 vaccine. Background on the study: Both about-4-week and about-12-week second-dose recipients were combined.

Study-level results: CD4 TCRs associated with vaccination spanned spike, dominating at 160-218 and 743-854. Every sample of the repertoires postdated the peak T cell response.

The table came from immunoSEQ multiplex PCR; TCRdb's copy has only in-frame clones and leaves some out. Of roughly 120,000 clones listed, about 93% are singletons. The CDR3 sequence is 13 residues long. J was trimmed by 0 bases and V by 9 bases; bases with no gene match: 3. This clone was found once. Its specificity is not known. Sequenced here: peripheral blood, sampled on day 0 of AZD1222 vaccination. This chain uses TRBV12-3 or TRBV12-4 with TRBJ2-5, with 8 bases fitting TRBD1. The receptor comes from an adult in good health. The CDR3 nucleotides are TGTGCCAGAGGACAGGGAAACCAAGAGACCCAGTACTTC. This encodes CARGQGNQETQYF.